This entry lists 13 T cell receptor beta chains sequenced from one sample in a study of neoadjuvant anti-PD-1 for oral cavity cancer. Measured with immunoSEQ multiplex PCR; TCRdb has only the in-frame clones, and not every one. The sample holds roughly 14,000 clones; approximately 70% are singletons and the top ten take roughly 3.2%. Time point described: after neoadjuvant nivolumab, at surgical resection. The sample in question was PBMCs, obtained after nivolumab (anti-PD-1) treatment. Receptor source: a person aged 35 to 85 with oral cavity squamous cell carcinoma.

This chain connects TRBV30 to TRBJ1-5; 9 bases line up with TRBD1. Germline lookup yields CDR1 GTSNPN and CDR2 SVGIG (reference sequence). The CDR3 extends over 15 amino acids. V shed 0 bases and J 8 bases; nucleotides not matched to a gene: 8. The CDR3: CAWSVRDREIKPQHF. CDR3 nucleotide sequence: TGTGCCTGGAGTGTAAGGGACAGGGAGATTAAGCCCCAGCATTTT.

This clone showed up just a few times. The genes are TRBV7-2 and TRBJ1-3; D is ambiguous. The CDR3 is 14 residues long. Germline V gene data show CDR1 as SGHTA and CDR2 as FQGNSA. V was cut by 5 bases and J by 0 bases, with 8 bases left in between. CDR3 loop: CASSDRYSGNTIYF. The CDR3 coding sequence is TGTGCCAGCAGCGATCGCTACTCTGGAAACACCATATATTTT.

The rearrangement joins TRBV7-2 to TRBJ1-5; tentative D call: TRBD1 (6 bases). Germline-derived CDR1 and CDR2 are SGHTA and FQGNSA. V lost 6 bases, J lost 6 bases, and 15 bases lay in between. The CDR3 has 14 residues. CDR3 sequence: CASRPSGAAQPQHF. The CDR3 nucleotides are TGTGCCAGCAGACCGTCGGGGGCTGCTCAGCCCCAGCATTTT. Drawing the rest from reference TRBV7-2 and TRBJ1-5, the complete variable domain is GAGVSQSPSNKVTEKGKDVELRCDPISGHTALYWYRQSLGQGLEFLIYFQGNSAPDKSGLPSDRFSAERTGGSVSTLTIQRTQQEDSAVYLCASRPSGAAQPQHFGDGTRLSIL.

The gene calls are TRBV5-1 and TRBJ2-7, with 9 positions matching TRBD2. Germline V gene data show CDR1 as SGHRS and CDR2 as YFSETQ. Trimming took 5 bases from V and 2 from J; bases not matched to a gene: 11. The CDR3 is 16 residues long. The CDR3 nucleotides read TGCGCCAGCAGTCCCGGAGCGGGAGGCTTGACCTACGAGCAGTACTTC. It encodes CASSPGAGGLTYEQYF.

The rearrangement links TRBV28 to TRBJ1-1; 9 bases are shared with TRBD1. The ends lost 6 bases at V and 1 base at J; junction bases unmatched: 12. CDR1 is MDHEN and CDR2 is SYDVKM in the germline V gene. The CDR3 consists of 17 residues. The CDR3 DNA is TGTGCCAGCAGGAACCGGGACAGGGCCTATACGAACACTGAAGCTTTCTTT. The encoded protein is CASRNRDRAYTNTEAFF.

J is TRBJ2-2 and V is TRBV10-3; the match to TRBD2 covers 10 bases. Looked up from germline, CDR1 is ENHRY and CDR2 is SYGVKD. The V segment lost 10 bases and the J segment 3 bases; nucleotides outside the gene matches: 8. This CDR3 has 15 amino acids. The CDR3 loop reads CATDTSGKDTGELFF. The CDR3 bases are TGTGCCACCGATACTAGCGGGAAAGACACCGGGGAGCTGTTTTTT.

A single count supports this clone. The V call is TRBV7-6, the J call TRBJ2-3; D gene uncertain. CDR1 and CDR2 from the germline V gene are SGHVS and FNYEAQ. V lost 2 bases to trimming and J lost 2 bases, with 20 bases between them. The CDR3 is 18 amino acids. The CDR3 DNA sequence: TGTGCCAGCAGCTTACAGTCCGCCGGGCCCTTCTTCACAGATACGCAGTATTTT. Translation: CASSLQSAGPFFTDTQYF. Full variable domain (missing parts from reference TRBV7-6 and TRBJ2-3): GAGVSQSPRYKVTKRGQDVALRCDPISGHVSLYWYRQALGQGPEFLTYFNYEAQQDKSGLPNDRFSAERPEGSISTLTIQRTEQRDSAMYRCASSLQSAGPFFTDTQYFGPGTRLTVL.

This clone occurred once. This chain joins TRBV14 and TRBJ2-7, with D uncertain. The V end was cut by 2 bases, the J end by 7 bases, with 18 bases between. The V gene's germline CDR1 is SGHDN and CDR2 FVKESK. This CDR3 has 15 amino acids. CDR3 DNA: TGTGCCAGCAGCCAACAATTGAGTGGTGGATCTGAGCAGTACTTC. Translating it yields CASSQQLSGGSEQYF.

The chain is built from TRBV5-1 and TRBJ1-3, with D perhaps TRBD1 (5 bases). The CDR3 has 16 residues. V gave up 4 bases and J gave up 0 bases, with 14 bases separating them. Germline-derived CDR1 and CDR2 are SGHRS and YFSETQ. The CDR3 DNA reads TGCGCCAGCAGCCTGGGAACAGGCCACTCTGGAAACACCATATATTTT. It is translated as CASSLGTGHSGNTIYF.

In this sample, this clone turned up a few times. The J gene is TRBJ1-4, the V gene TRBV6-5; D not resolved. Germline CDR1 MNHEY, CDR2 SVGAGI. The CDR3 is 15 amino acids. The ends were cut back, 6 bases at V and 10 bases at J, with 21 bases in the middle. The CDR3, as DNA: TGTGCCAGCAGACAAGATACTAGCGTCGGCCGAAAACTGTTTTTT. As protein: CASRQDTSVGRKLFF.

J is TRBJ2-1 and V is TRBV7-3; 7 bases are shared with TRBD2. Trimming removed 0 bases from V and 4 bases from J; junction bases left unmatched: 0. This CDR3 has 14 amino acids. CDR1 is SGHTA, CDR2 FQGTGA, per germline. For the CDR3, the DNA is TGTGCCAGCAGCTTAACTAGCGGGTACAATGAGCAGTTCTTC. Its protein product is CASSLTSGYNEQFF.

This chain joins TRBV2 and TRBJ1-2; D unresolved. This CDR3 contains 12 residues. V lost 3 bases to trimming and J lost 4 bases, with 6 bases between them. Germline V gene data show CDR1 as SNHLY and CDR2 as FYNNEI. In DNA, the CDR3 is TGTGCCAGCAGTGACCGGGGCTATGGCTACACCTTC. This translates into CASSDRGYGYTF.

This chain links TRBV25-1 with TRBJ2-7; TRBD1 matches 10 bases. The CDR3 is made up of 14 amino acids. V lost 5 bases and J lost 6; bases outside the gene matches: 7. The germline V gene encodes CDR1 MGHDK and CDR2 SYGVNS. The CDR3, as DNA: TGTGCCAGCAGTTTCGGGACAGGGGTAGCCGAGCAGTACTTC. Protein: CASSFGTGVAEQYF.